This T cell receptor beta chain was identified in a study of graft-versus-host responses after intestinal transplantation. Background on the study: Multivisceral, liver-intestinal, or isolated intestinal transplants were received by the recipients.

Regarding this clone: No antigen is known for it.

This CDR3 region has 13 residues. Germline lookup yields CDR1 MNHNS and CDR2 SASEGT. Trimming shortened V by 7 bases and J by 6 bases, and 15 bases separated the two germline ends. Generated by immunoSEQ multiplex PCR, the TCRdb table keeps only in-frame clones and is missing some. The sample carries around 18,000 clones, 75% to 90% recorded once. Study-wide results and limits: High graft-versus-host to host-versus-graft clonal ratios were found in allografts of patients who had graft-donor T cell macrochimerism.

The rearrangement uses TRBV6-1 and TRBJ1-2; D might be TRBD1 (6 bases). This clonotype was obtained from a human patient who received an intestinal transplant, so some T cells may come from the graft donor. Sequencing was performed on PBMCs, taken approximately 15 weeks after intestinal transplant. The CDR3 spells CASTGQMSDGYTF. For the CDR3, the DNA is TGTGCCAGCACCGGACAGATGAGCGATGGCTACACCTTC.